This TCR beta chain was captured in a study of T cell responses to AZD1222 COVID-19 vaccine. Repertoires were generated with immunoSEQ multiplex PCR, while TCRdb's copy carries only in-frame clones and drops some. The sample gives roughly 110,000 clones, roughly 90% of which show up once; 5% to 5.5% is in the top ten. The sequencing used peripheral blood, collected on day 0 of AZD1222 vaccination. The source of this sequence is an adult in good health.

CDR3 amino acids: CASSPPPGQTQYF. CDR3 nucleotides: TGTGCCAGCTCACCTCCCCCGGGACAGACGCAGTATTTT. The chain uses TRBV18 and TRBJ2-3; 7 bases map to TRBD1. The CDR3 length is 13 residues. With 3 bases clipped from V and 9 bases from J, the junction kept 6 bases outside the gene matches. The germline gives CDR1 KGHSH, CDR2 LQKENI.